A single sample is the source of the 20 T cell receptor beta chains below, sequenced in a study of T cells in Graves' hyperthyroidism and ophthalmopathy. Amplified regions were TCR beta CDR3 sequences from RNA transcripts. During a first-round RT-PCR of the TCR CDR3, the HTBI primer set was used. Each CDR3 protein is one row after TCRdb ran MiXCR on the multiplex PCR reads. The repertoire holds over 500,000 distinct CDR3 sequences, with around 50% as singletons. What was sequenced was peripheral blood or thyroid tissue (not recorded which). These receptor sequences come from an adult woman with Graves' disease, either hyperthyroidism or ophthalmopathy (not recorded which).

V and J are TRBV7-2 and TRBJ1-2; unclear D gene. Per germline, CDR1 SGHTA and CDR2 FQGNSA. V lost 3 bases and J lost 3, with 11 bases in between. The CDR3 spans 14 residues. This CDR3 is CASSLLTAYYGYTF. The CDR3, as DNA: TGTGCCAGCAGCTTGCTCACAGCCTACTATGGCTACACCTTC.

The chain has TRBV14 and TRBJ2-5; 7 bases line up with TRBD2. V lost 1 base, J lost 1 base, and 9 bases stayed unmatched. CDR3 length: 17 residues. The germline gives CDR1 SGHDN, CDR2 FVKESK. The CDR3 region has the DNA TGTGCCAGCAGCCAAGGGGTAGCGGGCGTAATCCAAGAGACCCAGTACTTC. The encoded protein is CASSQGVAGVIQETQYF.

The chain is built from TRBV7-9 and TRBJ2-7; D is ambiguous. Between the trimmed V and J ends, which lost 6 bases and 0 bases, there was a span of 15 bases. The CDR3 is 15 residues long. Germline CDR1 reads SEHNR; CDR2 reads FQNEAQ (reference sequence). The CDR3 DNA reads TGTGCCAGCAGTACTGACGGGCGGAGCTCCTACGAGCAGTACTTC. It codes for CASSTDGRSSYEQYF.

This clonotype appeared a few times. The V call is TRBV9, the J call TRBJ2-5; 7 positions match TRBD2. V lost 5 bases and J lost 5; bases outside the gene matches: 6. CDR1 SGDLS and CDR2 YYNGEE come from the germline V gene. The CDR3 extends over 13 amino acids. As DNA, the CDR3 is TGTGCCAGCAGGATAGGCGGGAGTGAGACCCAGTACTTC. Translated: CASRIGGSETQYF.

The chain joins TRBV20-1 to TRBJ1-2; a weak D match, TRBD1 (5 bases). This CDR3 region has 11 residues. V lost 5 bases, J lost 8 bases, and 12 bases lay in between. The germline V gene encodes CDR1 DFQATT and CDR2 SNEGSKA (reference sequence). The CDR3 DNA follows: TGCAGTGCTGAGGGGCAGGGAGGCTACACCTTC. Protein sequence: CSAEGQGGYTF.

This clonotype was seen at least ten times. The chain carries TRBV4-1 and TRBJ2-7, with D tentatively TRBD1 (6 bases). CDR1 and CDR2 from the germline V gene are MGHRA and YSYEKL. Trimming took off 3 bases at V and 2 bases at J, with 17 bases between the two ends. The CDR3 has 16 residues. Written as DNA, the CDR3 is TGCGCCAGCAGCCACCAACTACAGGGATCTACCTACGAGCAGTACTTC. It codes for CASSHQLQGSTYEQYF.

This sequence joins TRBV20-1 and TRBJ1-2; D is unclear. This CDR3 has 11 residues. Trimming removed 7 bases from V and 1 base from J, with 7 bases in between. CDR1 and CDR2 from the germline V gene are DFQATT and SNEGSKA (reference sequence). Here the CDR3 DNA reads TGCAGTGGACCGAGTAACTATGGCTACACCTTC. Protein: CSGPSNYGYTF.

The CDR3 region has the DNA TGTGCCAGCAGCTTAGGGTATTCTGAAGCTTTCTTT. As protein: CASSLGYSEAFF. The V and J genes are TRBV11-2 and TRBJ1-1; D unclear. The germline V and J ends were trimmed by 1 base and 6 bases, with 6 bases remaining between them. This CDR3 has 12 amino acids. Germline CDR1 SGHAT, CDR2 FQNNGV.

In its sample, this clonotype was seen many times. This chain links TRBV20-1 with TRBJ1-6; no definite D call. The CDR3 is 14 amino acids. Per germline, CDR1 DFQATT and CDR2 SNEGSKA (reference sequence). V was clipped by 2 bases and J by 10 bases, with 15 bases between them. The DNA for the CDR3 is TGCAGTGCTAGACCCCACGGTGAAGAGTCACCCCTCCACTTT. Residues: CSARPHGEESPLHF.

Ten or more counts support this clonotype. The CDR3 region is CASRPGPGGTYEQYF. CDR3 bases: TGCGCCAGCAGACCTGGACCAGGGGGGACCTACGAGCAGTACTTC. The V and J genes are TRBV5-1 and TRBJ2-7, with a weak D call TRBD1 (7 bases). Germline loops: CDR1 SGHRS, CDR2 YFSETQ. V lost 5 bases to trimming and J lost 2 bases, with 17 bases between them. The CDR3 length is 15 residues. The whole variable domain, filled in from reference TRBV5-1 and TRBJ2-7, reads KAGVTQTPRYLIKTRGQQVTLSCSPISGHRSVSWYQQTPGQGLQFLFEYFSETQRNKGNFPGRFSGRQFSNSRSEMNVSTLELGDSALYLCASRPGPGGTYEQYFGPGTRLTVT.

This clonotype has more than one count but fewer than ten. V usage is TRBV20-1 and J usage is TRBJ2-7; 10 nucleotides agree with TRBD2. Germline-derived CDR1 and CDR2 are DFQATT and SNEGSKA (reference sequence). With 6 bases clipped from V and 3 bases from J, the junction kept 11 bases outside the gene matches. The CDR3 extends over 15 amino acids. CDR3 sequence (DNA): TGCAGTGCCCGGGAGTCGGGACTAGCGTACTACGAGCAGTACTTC. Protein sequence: CSARESGLAYYEQYF.

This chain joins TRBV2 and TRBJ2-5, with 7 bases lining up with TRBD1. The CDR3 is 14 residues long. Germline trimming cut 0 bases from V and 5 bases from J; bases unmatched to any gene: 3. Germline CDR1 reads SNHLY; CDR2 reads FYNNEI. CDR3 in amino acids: CASSEAGTEETQYF. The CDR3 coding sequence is TGTGCCAGCAGTGAAGCCGGGACAGAGGAGACCCAGTACTTC.

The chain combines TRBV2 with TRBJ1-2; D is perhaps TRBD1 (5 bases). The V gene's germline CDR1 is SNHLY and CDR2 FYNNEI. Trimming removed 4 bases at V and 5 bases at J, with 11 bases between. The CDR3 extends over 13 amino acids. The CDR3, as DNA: TGTGCCAGCAGTGTAGGGGCAGAATATGGCTACACCTTC. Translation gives CASSVGAEYGYTF.

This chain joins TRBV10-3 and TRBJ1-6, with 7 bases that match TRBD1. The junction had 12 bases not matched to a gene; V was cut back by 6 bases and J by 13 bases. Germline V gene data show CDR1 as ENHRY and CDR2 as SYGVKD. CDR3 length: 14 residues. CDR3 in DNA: TGTGCCATCAGGAAGAAGACAGGGCTGACTCCCCTCCACTTT. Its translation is CAIRKKTGLTPLHF.

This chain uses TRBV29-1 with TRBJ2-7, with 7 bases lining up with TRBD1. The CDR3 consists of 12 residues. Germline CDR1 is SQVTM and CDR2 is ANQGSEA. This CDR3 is CSTRQGVHEQYF. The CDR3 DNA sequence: TGCAGTACGCGACAGGGAGTCCACGAGCAGTACTTC.

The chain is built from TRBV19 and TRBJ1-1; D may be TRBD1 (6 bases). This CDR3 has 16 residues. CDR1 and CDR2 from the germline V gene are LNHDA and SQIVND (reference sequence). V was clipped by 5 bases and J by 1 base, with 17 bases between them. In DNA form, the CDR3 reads TGTGCCAGTAGTCTCCGGGCAGGGGCCACGAACACTGAAGCTTTCTTT. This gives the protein CASSLRAGATNTEAFF.

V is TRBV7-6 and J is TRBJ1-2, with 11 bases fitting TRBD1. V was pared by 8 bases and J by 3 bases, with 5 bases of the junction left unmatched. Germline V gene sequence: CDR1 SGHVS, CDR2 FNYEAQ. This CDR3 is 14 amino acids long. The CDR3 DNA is TGTGCCAGCGAGGAGGACAGGGGGCACTATGGCTACACCTTC. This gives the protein CASEEDRGHYGYTF.

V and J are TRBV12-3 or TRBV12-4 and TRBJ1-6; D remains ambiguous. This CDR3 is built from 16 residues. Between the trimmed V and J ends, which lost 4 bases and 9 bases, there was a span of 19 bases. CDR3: CASSYSKRSWVSPLHF. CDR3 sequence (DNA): TGTGCCAGCAGTTACTCGAAGAGGTCCTGGGTTTCACCCCTCCACTTT.

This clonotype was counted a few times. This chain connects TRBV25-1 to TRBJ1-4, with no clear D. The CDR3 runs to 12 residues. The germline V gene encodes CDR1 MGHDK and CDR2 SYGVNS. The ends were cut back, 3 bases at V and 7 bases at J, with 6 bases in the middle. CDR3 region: CASSDEGEKLFF. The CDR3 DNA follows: TGTGCCAGCAGTGATGAGGGTGAAAAACTGTTTTTT.

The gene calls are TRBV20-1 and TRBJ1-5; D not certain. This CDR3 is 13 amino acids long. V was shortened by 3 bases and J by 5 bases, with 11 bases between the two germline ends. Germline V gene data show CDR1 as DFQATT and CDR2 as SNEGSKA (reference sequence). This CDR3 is CSASFRTYQPQHF. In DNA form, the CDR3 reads TGCAGTGCTAGTTTCCGTACCTATCAGCCCCAGCATTTT.